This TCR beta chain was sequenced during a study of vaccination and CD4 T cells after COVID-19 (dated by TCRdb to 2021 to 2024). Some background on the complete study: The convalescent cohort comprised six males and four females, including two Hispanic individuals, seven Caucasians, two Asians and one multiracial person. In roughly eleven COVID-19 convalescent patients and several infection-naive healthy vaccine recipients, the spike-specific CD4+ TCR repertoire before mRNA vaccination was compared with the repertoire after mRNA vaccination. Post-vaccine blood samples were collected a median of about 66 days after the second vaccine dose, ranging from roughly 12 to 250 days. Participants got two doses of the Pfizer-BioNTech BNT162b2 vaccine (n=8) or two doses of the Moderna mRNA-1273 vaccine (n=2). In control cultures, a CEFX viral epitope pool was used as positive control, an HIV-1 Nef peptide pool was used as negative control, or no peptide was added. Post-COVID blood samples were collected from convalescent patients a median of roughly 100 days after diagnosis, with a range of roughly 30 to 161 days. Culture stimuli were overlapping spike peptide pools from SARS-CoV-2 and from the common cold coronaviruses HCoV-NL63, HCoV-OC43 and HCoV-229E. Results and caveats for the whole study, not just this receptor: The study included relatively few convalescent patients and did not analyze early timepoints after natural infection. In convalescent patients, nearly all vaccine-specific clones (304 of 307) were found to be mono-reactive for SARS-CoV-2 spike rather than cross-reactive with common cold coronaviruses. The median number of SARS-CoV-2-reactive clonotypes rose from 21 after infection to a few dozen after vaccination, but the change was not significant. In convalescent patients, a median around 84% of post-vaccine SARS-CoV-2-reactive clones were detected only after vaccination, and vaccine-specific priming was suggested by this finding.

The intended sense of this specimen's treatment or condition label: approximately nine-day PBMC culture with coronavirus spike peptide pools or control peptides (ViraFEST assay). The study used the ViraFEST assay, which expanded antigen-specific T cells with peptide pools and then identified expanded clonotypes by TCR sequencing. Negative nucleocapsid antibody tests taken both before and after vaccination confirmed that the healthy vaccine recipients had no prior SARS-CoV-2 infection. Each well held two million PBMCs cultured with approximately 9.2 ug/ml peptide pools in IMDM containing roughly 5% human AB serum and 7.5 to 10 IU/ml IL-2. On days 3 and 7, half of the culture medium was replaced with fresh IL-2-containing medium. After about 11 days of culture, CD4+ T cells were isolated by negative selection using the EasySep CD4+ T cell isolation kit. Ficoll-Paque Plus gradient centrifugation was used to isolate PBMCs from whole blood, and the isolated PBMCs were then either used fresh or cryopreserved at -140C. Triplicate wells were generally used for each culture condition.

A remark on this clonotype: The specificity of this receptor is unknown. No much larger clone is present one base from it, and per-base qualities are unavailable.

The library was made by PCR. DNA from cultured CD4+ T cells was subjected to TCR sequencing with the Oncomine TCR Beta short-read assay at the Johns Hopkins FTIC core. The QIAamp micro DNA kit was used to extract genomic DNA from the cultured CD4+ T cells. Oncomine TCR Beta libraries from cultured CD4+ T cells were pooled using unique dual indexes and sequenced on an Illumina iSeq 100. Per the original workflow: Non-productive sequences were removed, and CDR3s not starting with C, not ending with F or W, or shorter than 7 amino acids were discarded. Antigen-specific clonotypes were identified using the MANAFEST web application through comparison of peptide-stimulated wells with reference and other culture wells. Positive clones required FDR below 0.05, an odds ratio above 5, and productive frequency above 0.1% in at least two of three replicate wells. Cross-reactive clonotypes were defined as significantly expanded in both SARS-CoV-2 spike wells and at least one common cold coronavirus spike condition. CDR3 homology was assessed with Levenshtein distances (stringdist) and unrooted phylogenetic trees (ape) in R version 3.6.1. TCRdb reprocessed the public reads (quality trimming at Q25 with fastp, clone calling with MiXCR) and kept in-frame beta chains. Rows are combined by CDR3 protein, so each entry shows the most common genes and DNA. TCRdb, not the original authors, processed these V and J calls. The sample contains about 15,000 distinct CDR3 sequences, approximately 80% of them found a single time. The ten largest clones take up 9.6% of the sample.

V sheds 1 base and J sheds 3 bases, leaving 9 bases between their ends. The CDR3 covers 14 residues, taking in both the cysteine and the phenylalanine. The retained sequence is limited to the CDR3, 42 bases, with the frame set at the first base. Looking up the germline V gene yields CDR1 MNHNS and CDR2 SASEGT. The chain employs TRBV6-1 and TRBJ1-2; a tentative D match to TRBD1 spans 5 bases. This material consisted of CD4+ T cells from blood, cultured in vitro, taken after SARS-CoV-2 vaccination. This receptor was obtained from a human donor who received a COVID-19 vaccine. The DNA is TGTGCCAGCAGTGAAGATCCAGGGTACTATGGCTACACCTTC. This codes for CASSEDPGYYGYTF.